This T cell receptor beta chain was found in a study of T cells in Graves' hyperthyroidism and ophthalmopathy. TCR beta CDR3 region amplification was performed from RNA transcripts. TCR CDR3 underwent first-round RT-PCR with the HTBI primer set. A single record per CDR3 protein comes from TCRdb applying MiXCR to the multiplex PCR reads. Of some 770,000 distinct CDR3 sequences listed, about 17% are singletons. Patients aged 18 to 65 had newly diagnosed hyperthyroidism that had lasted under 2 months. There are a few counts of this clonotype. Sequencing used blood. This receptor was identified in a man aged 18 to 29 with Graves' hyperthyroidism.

CDR3 nucleotide sequence: TGCAGTGCTAGAGATTCGGCGGGCACAGATACGCAGTATTTT. Its protein product is CSARDSAGTDTQYF. The genes are TRBV20-1 and TRBJ2-3; unclear D gene. CDR3 length: 14 residues. Germline loops: CDR1 DFQATT, CDR2 SNEGSKA (reference sequence). Deletions cut 0 bases from V and 1 base from J, with 8 bases between.